One and the same sample provided the 21 T cell receptor beta chains below, sequenced in a study of blood T cell repertoires in COVID-19. Repertoires were generated with immunoSEQ multiplex PCR, while TCRdb's copy carries only in-frame clones and drops some. Among about 180,000 clones listed, more than 75% were seen once. The sequenced sample consisted of PBMCs or T cells enriched from blood (not recorded which). These receptors were obtained from a woman aged 25-40 years who had recovered from COVID-19.

This chain joins TRBV3-1 (or the pseudogene TRBV3-2) and TRBJ2-1; possibly TRBD2 for D (5 bases). Trimming took 3 bases from V and 6 from J, leaving 9 bases between them. Germline loops: CDR1 LGHDT, CDR2 YNNKEL (reference sequence). The CDR3 contains 13 residues. The CDR3 sequence is CASSQSSLNEQFF. The CDR3 nucleotides read TGTGCCAGCAGCCAGTCTAGCCTCAATGAGCAGTTCTTC.

In this sample, this clone turned up once. This chain joins TRBV27 and TRBJ2-1; 8 nucleotides agree with TRBD2. Unmatched junction bases numbered 10, after V lost 2 bases and J lost 4 bases. This CDR3 region has 17 residues. Germline CDR1 and CDR2: MNHEY and SMNVEV (reference sequence). DNA of the CDR3: TGTGCCAGCAGTTTACTCCTCAGCGGGAGAGAGTACAATGAGCAGTTCTTC. This translates into CASSLLLSGREYNEQFF.

The chain recombines TRBV13 with TRBJ2-7, with D possibly TRBD1 on 6 matching bases. Germline CDR1 is PRHDT and CDR2 is FYEKMQ (reference sequence). The CDR3 totals 13 residues. Trimming pared 3 bases from V and 10 bases from J, leaving 16 bases between. CDR3 residues: CASSLLQGDGQYF. CDR3 DNA: TGTGCCAGCAGCTTGCTACAGGGAGACGGACAGTACTTC.

The V gene is TRBV4-2, the J gene TRBJ1-4; D remains ambiguous. V dropped 0 bases and J dropped 4 bases, with 12 bases sitting between them. CDR3 size: 16 residues. The germline V gene encodes CDR1 LGHNA and CDR2 YNFKEQ. DNA for the CDR3: TGTGCCAGCAGCCAAGATCGAGCTAGAGGTAATGAAAAACTGTTTTTT. Residues: CASSQDRARGNEKLFF.

The rearrangement uses TRBV3-1 (or the pseudogene TRBV3-2) and TRBJ2-1; 9 bases are shared with TRBD2. Germline V gives CDR1 LGHDT, CDR2 YNNKEL (reference sequence). This CDR3 is built from 15 residues. With 6 bases clipped from V and 2 bases from J, the junction kept 5 bases outside the gene matches. This chain's CDR3 is CASRPGTSPYNEQFF. CDR3 nucleotides: TGTGCCAGCAGACCCGGGACTAGCCCCTACAATGAGCAGTTCTTC.

This chain joins TRBV6-5 and TRBJ1-4; a possible D gene is TRBD1 (5 bases). The CDR3 contains 15 residues. The germline V gene encodes CDR1 MNHEY and CDR2 SVGAGI. With 6 bases removed from V and 6 bases from J, the gap between germline ends came to 17 bases. The DNA for the CDR3 is TGTGCCAGCAGCCATGGAGCCCGGGGGGATGAAAAACTGTTTTTT. This gives the protein CASSHGARGDEKLFF.

The chain is built from TRBV24-1 and TRBJ2-5; 10 bases match TRBD2. This CDR3 spans 15 amino acids. Germline V CDR1 and CDR2: KGHDR, SFDVKD. V was clipped by 3 bases and J by 5 bases; unmatched bases: 5. The CDR3, as DNA: TGTGCCACCAGTGATCAAGCGGGGGGGCTCGAGACCCAGTACTTC. This translates into CATSDQAGGLETQYF.

A remark on this clone: The sample carries other DNA sequences with the same CDR3. CDR3 protein: CASSLSYGYTF. CDR3 in DNA: TGTGCCAGCAGCCTATCGTATGGCTACACCTTC. The chain couples TRBV28 to TRBJ1-2; D remains ambiguous. In germline, CDR1 is MDHEN, CDR2 SYDVKM. The CDR3 spans 11 residues. The germline V and J ends were trimmed by 6 bases and 5 bases, with 7 bases remaining between them.

The chain uses TRBV11-2 and TRBJ2-1, with TRBD2 identical over 14 bases. The CDR3 loop spans 19 amino acids. The germline V gene has CDR1 SGHAT and CDR2 FQNNGV. After removal of 4 bases from V and 0 bases from J, the junction contained 8 bases not matched to a gene. The CDR3 here is CASSSKRGTSGSSYNEQFF. The CDR3 nucleotides read TGTGCCAGCAGCTCCAAACGCGGGACTAGCGGGAGCTCCTACAATGAGCAGTTCTTC.

The V call is TRBV6-5, the J call TRBJ2-1, with a weak D call TRBD2 (5 bases). CDR1 and CDR2 (germline): MNHEY, SVGAGI. V was shortened by 6 bases and J by 8 bases, with 11 bases between the two germline ends. There are 12 residues in the CDR3. CDR3 loop: CASSRGLDEQFF. For the CDR3, the DNA is TGTGCCAGCAGCCGAGGACTGGATGAGCAGTTCTTC.

The J gene is TRBJ1-2, the V gene TRBV7-2; 9 nucleotides align to TRBD1. J gave up 3 bases and V 5 bases, and 16 bases lay outside the gene matches. CDR3 length: 18 amino acids. CDR1 and CDR2 from the germline V gene are SGHTA and FQGNSA. The chain's CDR3 is CASSPSRSGTGKDYGYTF. The CDR3 DNA reads as TGTGCCAGCAGCCCCTCTCGATCCGGGACAGGGAAAGACTATGGCTACACCTTC.

This chain connects TRBV28 to TRBJ2-4, with D maybe TRBD1 (5 bases). V was pared by 2 bases and J by 5 bases, with 7 bases between. The length of the CDR3 is 13 residues. Germline V lookup: CDR1 MDHEN, CDR2 SYDVKM. The CDR3 here is CASSLLQENIQYF. The CDR3 DNA reads TGTGCCAGCAGTTTACTACAGGAAAACATTCAGTACTTC.

The chain joins TRBV6-6 to TRBJ2-7, with 8 nucleotides matching TRBD1. J gave up 6 bases and V 5 bases, and 18 bases lay outside the gene matches. Germline V gene lookup returns CDR1 MNHNY and CDR2 SVGAGI (reference sequence). The CDR3 sequence is 17 residues long. CDR3 in DNA: TGTGCCAGCAGTCCCCTTCCTCCGGACAGGGTCCACGGCGAGCAGTACTTC. Translated: CASSPLPPDRVHGEQYF.

The chain combines TRBV28 with TRBJ1-2; D is undetermined. Trimming took 3 bases from V and 5 from J, leaving 19 bases between them. Germline V gene data show CDR1 as MDHEN and CDR2 as SYDVKM. This CDR3 contains 16 residues. CDR3: CASSFPRHGSSYGYTF. DNA of the CDR3: TGTGCCAGCAGTTTCCCCAGACATGGTTCATCGTATGGCTACACCTTC.

This clone was seen repeatedly, ten times or more. This sequence joins TRBV6-1 and TRBJ2-1; D might be TRBD1 (6 bases). The CDR3 covers 15 residues. Trimming removed 1 base at V and 7 bases at J, with 14 bases between. Germline CDR1 is MNHNS and CDR2 is SASEGT. CDR3 amino acids: CASSEDETGQNEQFF. CDR3 bases: TGTGCCAGCAGTGAAGACGAAACAGGGCAGAATGAGCAGTTCTTC.

The rearrangement links TRBV19 to TRBJ2-7, with a tentative D call TRBD2 (5 bases). V shed 5 bases and J shed 2 bases, with 10 bases lying between them. Germline lookup yields CDR1 LNHDA and CDR2 SQIVND (reference sequence). This CDR3 is 13 amino acids long. CDR3 sequence reads: CASSPGSPYEQYF. In DNA, the CDR3 is TGTGCCAGTAGTCCGGGGAGTCCCTACGAGCAGTACTTC.

The chain is built from TRBV2 and TRBJ1-1, with 7 bases identical to TRBD1. The CDR3 spans 15 residues. V lost 6 bases and J lost 1; bases outside the gene matches: 8. Per the germline V gene, CDR1 is SNHLY and CDR2 is FYNNEI. The CDR3 region is CASSYGQDRNTEAFF. The DNA of the CDR3 is TGTGCCAGCAGCTACGGACAGGACCGGAACACTGAAGCTTTCTTT.

The chain carries TRBV27 and TRBJ2-7, with 7 bases lining up with TRBD2. Germline CDR1 is MNHEY and CDR2 is SMNVEV (reference sequence). The CDR3 is 17 residues long. J lost 0 bases, V lost 6 bases, and 14 bases had no gene match. CDR3: CASRATSFPLSSYEQYF. The CDR3 coding sequence is TGTGCCAGCAGGGCGACTAGCTTCCCGTTAAGCTCCTACGAGCAGTACTTC.

The chain combines TRBV28 with TRBJ1-5; D may be TRBD1 (6 bases). This CDR3 region has 16 residues. Trimming took off 3 bases at V and 3 bases at J, with 15 bases between the two ends. Germline CDR1 is MDHEN and CDR2 is SYDVKM. The CDR3 reads CASSLYPGDPNQPQHF. The CDR3, as DNA: TGTGCCAGCAGTTTGTATCCAGGGGACCCCAATCAGCCCCAGCATTTT.

This clone was seen a single time. The V call is TRBV6-1, the J call TRBJ1-1; D call uncertain. Germline V CDR1 and CDR2: MNHNS, SASEGT. V lost 3 bases and J 8 bases, leaving 13 bases between the germline ends. CDR3 length: 13 residues. The CDR3 here is CASSEYRSEEAFF. CDR3 nucleotide sequence: TGTGCCAGCAGTGAGTATCGAAGTGAGGAAGCTTTCTTT.

This chain links TRBV7-9 with TRBJ2-5; 10 positions match TRBD2. V lost 10 bases, J lost 4 bases, and 6 bases stayed unmatched. CDR3 length: 13 amino acids. CDR1 is SEHNR and CDR2 is FQNEAQ in the germline V gene (reference sequence). The CDR3 bases are TGTGCCATAGGGCTAGCGGGAGTAGAGACCCAGTACTTC. It yields the protein CAIGLAGVETQYF.